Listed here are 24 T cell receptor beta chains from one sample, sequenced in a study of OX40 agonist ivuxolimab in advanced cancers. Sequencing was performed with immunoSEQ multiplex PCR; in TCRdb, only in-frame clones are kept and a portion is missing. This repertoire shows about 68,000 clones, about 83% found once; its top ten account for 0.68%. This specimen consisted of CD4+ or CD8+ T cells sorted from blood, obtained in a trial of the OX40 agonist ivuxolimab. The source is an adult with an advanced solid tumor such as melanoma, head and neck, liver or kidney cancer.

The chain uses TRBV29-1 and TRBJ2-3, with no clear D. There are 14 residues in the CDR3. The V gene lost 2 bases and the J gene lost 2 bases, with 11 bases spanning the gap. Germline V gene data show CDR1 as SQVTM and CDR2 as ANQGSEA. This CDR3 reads CSVESWAATDTQYF. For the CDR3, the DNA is TGCAGCGTTGAATCTTGGGCAGCCACAGATACGCAGTATTTT.

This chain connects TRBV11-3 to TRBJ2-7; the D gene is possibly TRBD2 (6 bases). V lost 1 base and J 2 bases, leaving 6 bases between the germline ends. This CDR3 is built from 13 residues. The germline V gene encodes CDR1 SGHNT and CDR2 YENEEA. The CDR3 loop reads CASSLGEAYEQYF. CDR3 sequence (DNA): TGTGCCAGCAGCTTAGGGGAGGCCTACGAGCAGTACTTC.

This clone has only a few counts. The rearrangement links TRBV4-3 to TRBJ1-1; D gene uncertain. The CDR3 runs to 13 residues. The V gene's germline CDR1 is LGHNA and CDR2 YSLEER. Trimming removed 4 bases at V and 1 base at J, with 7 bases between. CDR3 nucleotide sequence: TGCGCCAGCAGCCCGTTATCGAACACTGAAGCTTTCTTT. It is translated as CASSPLSNTEAFF.

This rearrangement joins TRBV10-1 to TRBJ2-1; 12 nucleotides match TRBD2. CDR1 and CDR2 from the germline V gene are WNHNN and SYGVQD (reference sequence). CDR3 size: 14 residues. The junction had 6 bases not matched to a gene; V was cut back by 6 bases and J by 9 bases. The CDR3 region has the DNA TGCGCCAGCAGCTCTAGCGGGGGGGCGATTGAGCAGTTCTTC. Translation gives CASSSSGGAIEQFF.

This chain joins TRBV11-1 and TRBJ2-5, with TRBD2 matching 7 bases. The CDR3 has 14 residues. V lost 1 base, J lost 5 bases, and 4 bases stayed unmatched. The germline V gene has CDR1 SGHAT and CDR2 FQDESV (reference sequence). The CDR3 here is CASSLGLAGETQYF. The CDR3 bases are TGTGCCAGCAGCTTAGGACTAGCAGGCGAGACCCAGTACTTC.

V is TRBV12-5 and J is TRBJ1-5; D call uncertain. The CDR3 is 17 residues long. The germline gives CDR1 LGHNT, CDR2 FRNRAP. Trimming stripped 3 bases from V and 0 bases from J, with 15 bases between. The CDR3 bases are TGTGCTAGTGGTTTTCCCCGGACGGCAGATAGCAATCAGCCCCAGCATTTT. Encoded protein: CASGFPRTADSNQPQHF.

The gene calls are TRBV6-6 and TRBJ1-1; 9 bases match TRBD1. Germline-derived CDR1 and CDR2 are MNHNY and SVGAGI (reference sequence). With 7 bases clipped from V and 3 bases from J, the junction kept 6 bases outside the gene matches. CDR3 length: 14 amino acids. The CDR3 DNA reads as TGTGCCAGCACCAGGGGACAGGGTGACACTGAAGCTTTCTTT. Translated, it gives CASTRGQGDTEAFF.

In DNA form, the CDR3 reads TGTGCCAGCAGGTACGAGCTAAAGAACACTGAAGCTTTCTTT. It encodes CASRYELKNTEAFF. The genes are TRBV2 and TRBJ1-1; D gene ambiguous. V was clipped by 6 bases and J by 1 base, with 12 bases between them. Germline loops: CDR1 SNHLY, CDR2 FYNNEI. This CDR3 is 14 amino acids long. The whole variable domain, filled in from reference TRBV2 and TRBJ1-1, reads EPEVTQTPSHQVTQMGQEVILRCVPISNHLYFYWYRQILGQKVEFLVSFYNNEISEKSEIFDDQFSVERPDGSNFTLKIRSTKLEDSAMYFCASRYELKNTEAFFGQGTRLTVV.

DNA for the CDR3: TGTGCCCTAGGACTAGGAGGAGCCGAGCAGTACTTC. Translating it yields CALGLGGAEQYF. This sequence joins TRBV10-3 and TRBJ2-7; TRBD2 agrees at 7 bases. Germline values: CDR1 ENHRY, CDR2 SYGVKD. Losses at the gene ends were 11 bases for V and 6 bases for J; bases not matched to a gene: 10. This CDR3 comprises 12 residues.

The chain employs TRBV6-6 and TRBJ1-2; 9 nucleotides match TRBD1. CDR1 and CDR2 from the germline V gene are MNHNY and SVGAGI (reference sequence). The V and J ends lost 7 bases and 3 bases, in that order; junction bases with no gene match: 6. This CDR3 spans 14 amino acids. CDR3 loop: CASKRTGGDYGYTF. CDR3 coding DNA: TGTGCCAGCAAAAGAACAGGGGGCGACTATGGCTACACCTTC.

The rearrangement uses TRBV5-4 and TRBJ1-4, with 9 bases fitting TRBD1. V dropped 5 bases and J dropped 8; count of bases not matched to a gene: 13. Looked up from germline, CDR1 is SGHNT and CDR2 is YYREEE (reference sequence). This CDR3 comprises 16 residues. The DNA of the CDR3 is TGTGCCAGCAGGGTAAAACCGGGACAGGGTAGAGAAAAACTGTTTTTT. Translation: CASRVKPGQGREKLFF. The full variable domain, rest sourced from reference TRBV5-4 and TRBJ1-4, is ETGVTQSPTHLIKTRGQQVTLRCSSQSGHNTVSWYQQALGQGPQFIFQYYREEENGRGNFPPRFSGLQFPNYSSELNVNALELDDSALYLCASRVKPGQGREKLFFGSGTQLSVL.

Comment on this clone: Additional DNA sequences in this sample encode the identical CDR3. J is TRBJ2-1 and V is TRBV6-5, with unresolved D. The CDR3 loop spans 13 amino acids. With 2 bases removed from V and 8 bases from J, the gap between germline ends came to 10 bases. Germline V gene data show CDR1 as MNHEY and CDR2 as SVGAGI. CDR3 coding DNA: TGTGCCAGCAGTTACGGACCTCGGGATGAGCAGTTCTTC. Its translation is CASSYGPRDEQFF.

CDR3 sequence: CATSRGGYGYTF. The CDR3 DNA is TGTGCCACCAGCAGAGGCGGGTATGGCTACACCTTC. The chain recombines TRBV15 with TRBJ1-2; no clear D gene. V lost 1 base and J lost 5, with 5 bases in between. Germline CDR1 is LNHNV and CDR2 is YYDKDF (reference sequence). The CDR3 has 12 residues.

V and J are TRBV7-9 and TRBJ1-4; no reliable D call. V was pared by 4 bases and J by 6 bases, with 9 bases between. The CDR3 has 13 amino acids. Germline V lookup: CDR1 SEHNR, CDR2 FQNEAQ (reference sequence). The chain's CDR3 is CASSSGVHEKLFF. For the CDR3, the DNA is TGTGCCAGCAGCTCCGGGGTGCATGAAAAACTGTTTTTT. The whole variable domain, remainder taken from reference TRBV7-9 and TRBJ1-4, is DTGVSQNPRHKITKRGQNVTFRCDPISEHNRLYWYRQTLGQGPEFLTYFQNEAQLEKSRLLSDRFSAERPKGSFSTLEIQRTEQGDSAMYLCASSSGVHEKLFFGSGTQLSVL.

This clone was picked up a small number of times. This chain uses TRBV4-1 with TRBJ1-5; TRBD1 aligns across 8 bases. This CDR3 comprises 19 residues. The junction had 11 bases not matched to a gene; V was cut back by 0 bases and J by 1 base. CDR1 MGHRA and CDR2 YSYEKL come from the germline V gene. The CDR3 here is CASSQDNGQGFGSNQPQHF. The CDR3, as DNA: TGCGCCAGCAGCCAAGATAACGGACAGGGATTCGGGAGCAATCAGCCCCAGCATTTT.

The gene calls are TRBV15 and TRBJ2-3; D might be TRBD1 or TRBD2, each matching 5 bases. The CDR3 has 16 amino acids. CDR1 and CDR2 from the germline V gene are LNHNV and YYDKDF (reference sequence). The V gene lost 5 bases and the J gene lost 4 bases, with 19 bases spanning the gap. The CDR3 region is CATSAPGRRNPDTQYF. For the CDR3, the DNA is TGTGCCACCAGCGCCCCGGGACGGAGAAACCCAGATACGCAGTATTTT.

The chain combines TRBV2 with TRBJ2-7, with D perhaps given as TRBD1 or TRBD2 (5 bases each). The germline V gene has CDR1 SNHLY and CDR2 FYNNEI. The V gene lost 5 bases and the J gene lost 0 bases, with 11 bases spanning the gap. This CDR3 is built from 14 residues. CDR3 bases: TGTGCCAGCAGTTCCGACGGGACCTCCTACGAGCAGTACTTC. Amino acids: CASSSDGTSYEQYF.

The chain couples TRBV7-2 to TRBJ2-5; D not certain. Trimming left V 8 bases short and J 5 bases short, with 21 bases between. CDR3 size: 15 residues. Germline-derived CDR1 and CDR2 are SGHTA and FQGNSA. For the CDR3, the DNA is TGTGCCAGCGAGCTTATGGGGAACGGCGGTGAGACCCAGTACTTC. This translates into CASELMGNGGETQYF.

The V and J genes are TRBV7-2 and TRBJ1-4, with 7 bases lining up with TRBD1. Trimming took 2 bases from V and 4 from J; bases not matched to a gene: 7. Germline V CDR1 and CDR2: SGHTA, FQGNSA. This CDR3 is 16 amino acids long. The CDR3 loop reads CASSLSRGTVNEKLFF. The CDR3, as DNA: TGTGCCAGCAGCTTAAGTCGCGGGACAGTTAATGAAAAACTGTTTTTT.

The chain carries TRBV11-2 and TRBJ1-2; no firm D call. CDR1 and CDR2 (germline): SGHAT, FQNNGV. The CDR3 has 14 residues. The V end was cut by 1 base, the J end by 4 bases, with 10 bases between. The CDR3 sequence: CASSLATESYGYTF. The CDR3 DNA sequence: TGTGCCAGCAGCTTAGCCACGGAAAGCTATGGCTACACCTTC.

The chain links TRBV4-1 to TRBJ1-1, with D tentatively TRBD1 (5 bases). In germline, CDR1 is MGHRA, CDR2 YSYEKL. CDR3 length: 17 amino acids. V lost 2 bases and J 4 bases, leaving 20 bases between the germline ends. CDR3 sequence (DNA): TGCGCCAGCAGCCAAAGGGGCTATAGCAGGGAGAGCACTGAAGCTTTCTTT. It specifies CASSQRGYSRESTEAFF.

The CDR3 nucleotides read TGTGCCAGCAGCTTAGCGTGGGGAGAAGCTTTCTTT. Its translation: CASSLAWGEAFF. The rearrangement joins TRBV7-2 to TRBJ1-1; D unclear. CDR1 is SGHTA, CDR2 FQGNSA, per germline. V lost 0 bases and J 8 bases, leaving 7 bases between the germline ends. There are 12 residues in the CDR3.

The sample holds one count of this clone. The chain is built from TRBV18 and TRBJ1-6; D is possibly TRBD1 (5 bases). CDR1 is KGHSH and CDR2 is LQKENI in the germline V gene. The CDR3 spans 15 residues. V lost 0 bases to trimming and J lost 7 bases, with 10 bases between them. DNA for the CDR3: TGTGCCAGCTCACCACCGGGCAGGGTCAATTCACCCCTCCACTTT. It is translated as CASSPPGRVNSPLHF.

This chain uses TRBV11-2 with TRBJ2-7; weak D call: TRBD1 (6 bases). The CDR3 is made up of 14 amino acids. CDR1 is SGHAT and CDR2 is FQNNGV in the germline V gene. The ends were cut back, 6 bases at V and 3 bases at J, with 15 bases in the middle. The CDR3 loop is CASSPMTGVYEQYF. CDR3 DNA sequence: TGTGCCAGCAGTCCGATGACAGGAGTCTACGAGCAGTACTTC.